Following are 19 T cell receptor beta chains from one sample sequenced in a study of T-cell reconstitution after alpha-beta-depleted transplantation in children. The library targeted TCRbeta and was prepared with unique molecular identifiers. TCRdb re-called the PCR reads through MiXCR, storing one row per CDR3 protein. Of about 610,000 distinct CDR3 sequences listed, 25% to 30% are singletons. Sample: PBMCs, taken before TCRalphabeta/CD19-depleted stem cell transplant. The receptors were gathered from a boy under two years old with Wiskott-Aldrich syndrome, due to receive a stem cell transplant.

The chain recombines TRBV7-3 with TRBJ2-1; D may correspond to TRBD1 or TRBD2 (5 bases each). The V end lost 2 bases, the J end lost 5 bases, and 16 bases lay between the germline ends. This CDR3 comprises 16 residues. Germline lookup yields CDR1 SGHTA and CDR2 FQGTGA. In DNA form, the CDR3 reads TGTGCCAGCAGCTTATCCCCCCGGGGCCTACACAATGAGCAGTTCTTC. Its translation is CASSLSPRGLHNEQFF.

The chain links TRBV6-5 to TRBJ2-6; possibly TRBD2 for D (6 bases). Trimming removed 2 bases at V and 2 bases at J, with 7 bases between. In germline, CDR1 is MNHEY, CDR2 SVGAGI. The CDR3 length is 15 residues. CDR3 sequence (DNA): TGTGCCAGCAGTTACGGAGGGACTGGGGCCAACGTCCTGACTTTC. Translating it yields CASSYGGTGANVLTF.

J is TRBJ2-7 and V is TRBV6-1; D might be TRBD2 (7 bases). CDR3 length: 14 residues. V was clipped by 7 bases and J by 0 bases, with 13 bases between them. Germline V CDR1 and CDR2: MNHNS, SASEGT. The CDR3 DNA follows: TGTGCCAGCAAGGGGGGGCGGGACTCCTACGAGCAGTACTTC. This gives the protein CASKGGRDSYEQYF.

V gene TRBV29-1 combines with J gene TRBJ2-1; 11 nucleotides match TRBD2. The CDR3 consists of 16 residues. CDR1 is SQVTM and CDR2 is ANQGSEA in the germline V gene. V dropped 4 bases and J dropped 4; count of bases not matched to a gene: 9. The CDR3 sequence is CSVAVLASGRYNEQFF. CDR3 nucleotide sequence: TGCAGCGTTGCGGTATTGGCTAGCGGGAGGTACAATGAGCAGTTCTTC.

This chain links TRBV12-3 or TRBV12-4 with TRBJ1-1; no clear D. This CDR3 has 17 residues. The ends were cut back, 5 bases at V and 3 bases at J, with 22 bases in the middle. CDR3 region: CASSPTAQFQWDTEAFF. The CDR3 DNA sequence: TGTGCCAGCAGTCCAACTGCCCAGTTTCAGTGGGACACTGAAGCTTTCTTT.

The J gene is TRBJ2-7, the V gene TRBV28; a weak D match, TRBD2 (5 bases). V was trimmed by 7 bases and J by 5 bases, leaving 18 bases between them. This CDR3 contains 14 residues. The germline V gene has CDR1 MDHEN and CDR2 SYDVKM. CDR3: CASNGASTSHEQYF. The CDR3 DNA sequence: TGTGCCAGCAATGGAGCTAGCACAAGCCACGAGCAGTACTTC.

This chain connects TRBV21-1 to TRBJ1-2. TRBV21-1 is classified as a pseudogene. The length of the CDR3 is 13 residues. The CDR3 protein is CASKPGLDYGYTF. The CDR3 nucleotides are TGTGCCAGCAAGCCAGGACTGGATTATGGCTACACCTTC.

V gene TRBV5-1 combines with J gene TRBJ2-7; TRBD2 matches 11 bases. The V gene's germline CDR1 is SGHRS and CDR2 YFSETQ. J gave up 5 bases and V 4 bases, and 8 bases lay outside the gene matches. The CDR3 has 15 amino acids. The CDR3 nucleotides are TGCGCCAGCAGCCCCAGACTAGCGGGATTGAACGAGCAGTACTTC. Translated: CASSPRLAGLNEQYF.

The rearrangement uses TRBV5-1 and TRBJ1-4, with 7 nucleotides matching TRBD1. CDR1 and CDR2 from the germline V gene are SGHRS and YFSETQ. Trimming cost V 4 bases and J 5 bases; bases outside gene matches: 8. The CDR3 is 15 amino acids. The CDR3 nucleotides read TGCGCCAGCAGCGCCCGCCGAGGGGGCAATGAAAAACTGTTTTTT. Protein: CASSARRGGNEKLFF.

The rearrangement joins TRBV20-1 to TRBJ2-1; 8 bases line up with TRBD2. CDR3 length: 15 amino acids. V was pared by 3 bases and J by 3 bases, with 7 bases of the junction left unmatched. Germline CDR1 DFQATT, CDR2 SNEGSKA (reference sequence). Here the CDR3 reads CSARKPGLDYNEQFF. The CDR3, as DNA: TGCAGTGCTAGGAAACCGGGACTAGACTACAATGAGCAGTTCTTC.

The CDR3 protein is CASSGTASYEQYF. The DNA of the CDR3 is TGCGCCAGCAGTGGGACAGCCTCCTACGAGCAGTACTTC. The chain couples TRBV5-1 to TRBJ2-7; 7 bases match TRBD1. V shed 5 bases and J 0 bases; nucleotides not matched to a gene: 2. This CDR3 has 13 amino acids. The germline gives CDR1 SGHRS, CDR2 YFSETQ.

J is TRBJ2-7 and V is TRBV3-1, with a possible D match to TRBD2 (6 bases). Germline CDR1 and CDR2: LGHDT and YNNKEL (reference sequence). Trimming stripped 1 base from V and 4 bases from J, with 8 bases between. The CDR3 totals 13 residues. The CDR3 loop reads CASSQGDFYEQYF. The DNA of the CDR3 is TGTGCCAGCAGCCAAGGGGACTTTTACGAGCAGTACTTC.

The CDR3 spells CSAGDPMETQYF. The CDR3 DNA reads as TGCAGTGCCGGGGACCCGATGGAGACCCAGTACTTC. This sequence joins TRBV20-1 and TRBJ2-5, with D perhaps assigned TRBD1 or TRBD2 (5 bases each). The CDR3 spans 12 residues. Germline CDR1 is DFQATT and CDR2 is SNEGSKA (reference sequence). Trimming removed 6 bases from V and 5 bases from J, with 13 bases in between.

This clonotype has more than one count but fewer than ten. The V call is TRBV20-1, the J call TRBJ2-5; possible D gene TRBD2, 6 bases. The CDR3 is 12 amino acids. V gave up 5 bases and J gave up 1 base, with 8 bases separating them. Per the germline V gene, CDR1 is DFQATT and CDR2 is SNEGSKA (reference sequence). This CDR3 reads CSAVGLQETQYF. Written as DNA, the CDR3 is TGCAGTGCTGTGGGACTCCAAGAGACCCAGTACTTC.

A few counts support this clonotype. This chain uses TRBV4-1 with TRBJ2-1, with TRBD1 as a possible D gene (6 bases). CDR1 and CDR2 (germline): MGHRA, YSYEKL. This CDR3 has 15 residues. Trimming removed 4 bases from V and 6 bases from J, with 16 bases in between. The CDR3 loop reads CASSPDRSPGNEQFF. CDR3 nucleotide sequence: TGCGCCAGCAGCCCCGACAGGTCTCCTGGCAATGAGCAGTTCTTC.

The sample holds a few counts of this clonotype. This sequence joins TRBV20-1 and TRBJ1-5; 9 bases agree with TRBD1. This CDR3 has 18 residues. J was trimmed by 1 base and V by 6 bases; bases with no gene match: 16. Per the germline V gene, CDR1 is DFQATT and CDR2 is SNEGSKA (reference sequence). CDR3 residues: CSALTPDRGYWSNQPQHF. For the CDR3, the DNA is TGCAGTGCCCTCACCCCGGACAGGGGTTATTGGAGCAATCAGCCCCAGCATTTT.

The V and J genes are TRBV29-1 and TRBJ2-7; TRBD1 matches at 7 bases. Germline CDR1 SQVTM, CDR2 ANQGSEA. The CDR3 covers 14 residues. J lost 1 base, V lost 7 bases, and 10 bases had no gene match. CDR3 in DNA: TGCAGCGCCGGACCGACAGGGCGGTCCTACGAGCAGTACTTC. Translating gives CSAGPTGRSYEQYF.

This clonotype appeared a few times. The CDR3 nucleotides read TGTGCCAGCAGTGCCGGGACAGTGAATTACAATGAGCAGTTCTTC. Translated, it gives CASSAGTVNYNEQFF. This chain uses TRBV25-1 with TRBJ2-1; 7 positions agree with TRBD1. This CDR3 is 15 amino acids long. Trimming took 4 bases from V and 4 from J; bases not matched to a gene: 7. In germline, CDR1 is MGHDK, CDR2 SYGVNS. The full variable domain, in which reference TRBV25-1 and TRBJ2-1 provide the parts outside the CDR3, is EADIYQTPRYLVIGTGKKITLECSQTMGHDKMYWYQQDPGMELHLIHYSYGVNSTEKGDLSSESTVSRIRTEHFPLTLESARPSHTSQYLCASSAGTVNYNEQFFGPGTRLTVL.

The chain uses TRBV12-3 or TRBV12-4 and TRBJ1-1; maybe TRBD1 (6 bases). The CDR3 totals 14 residues. V gave up 4 bases and J gave up 8 bases, with 17 bases separating them. The CDR3 DNA reads as TGTGCCAGCAGTTCATACCGGGACAACTCAGAAGCTTTCTTT. Translation gives CASSSYRDNSEAFF.